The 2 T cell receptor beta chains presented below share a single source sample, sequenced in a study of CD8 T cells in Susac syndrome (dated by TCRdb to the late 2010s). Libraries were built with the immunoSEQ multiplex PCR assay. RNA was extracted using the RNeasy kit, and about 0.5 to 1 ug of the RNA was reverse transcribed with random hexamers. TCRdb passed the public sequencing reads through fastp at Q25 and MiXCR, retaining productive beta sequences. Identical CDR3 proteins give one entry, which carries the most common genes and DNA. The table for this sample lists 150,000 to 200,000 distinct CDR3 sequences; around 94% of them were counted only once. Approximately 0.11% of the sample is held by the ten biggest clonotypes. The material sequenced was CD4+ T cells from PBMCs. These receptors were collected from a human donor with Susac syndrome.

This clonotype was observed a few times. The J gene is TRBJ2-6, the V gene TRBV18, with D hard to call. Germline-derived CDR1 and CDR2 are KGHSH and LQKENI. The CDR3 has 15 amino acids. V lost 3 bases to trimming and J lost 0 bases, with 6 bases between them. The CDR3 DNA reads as TGTGCCAGCTCACCCCTTGCCTCTGGGGCCAACGTCCTGACTTTC. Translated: CASSPLASGANVLTF.

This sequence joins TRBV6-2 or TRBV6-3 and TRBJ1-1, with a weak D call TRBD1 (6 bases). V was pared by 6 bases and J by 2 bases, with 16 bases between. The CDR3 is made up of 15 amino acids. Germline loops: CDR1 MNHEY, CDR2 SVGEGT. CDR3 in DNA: TGTGCCAGCAGCCGCCGGGCAGGGGTCAACACTGAAGCTTTCTTT. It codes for CASSRRAGVNTEAFF.